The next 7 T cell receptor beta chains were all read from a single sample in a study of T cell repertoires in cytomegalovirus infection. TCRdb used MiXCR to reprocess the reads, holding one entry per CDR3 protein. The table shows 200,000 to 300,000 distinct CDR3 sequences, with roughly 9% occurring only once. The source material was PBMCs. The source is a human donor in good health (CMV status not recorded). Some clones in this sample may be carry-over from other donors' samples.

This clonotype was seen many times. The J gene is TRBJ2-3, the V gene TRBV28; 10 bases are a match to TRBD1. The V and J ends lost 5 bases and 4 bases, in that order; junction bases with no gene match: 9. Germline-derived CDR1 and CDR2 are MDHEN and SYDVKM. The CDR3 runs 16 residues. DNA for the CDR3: TGTGCCAGCAGTGTCTGGACAGGGGGTGGATCAGATACGCAGTATTTT. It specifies CASSVWTGGGSDTQYF.

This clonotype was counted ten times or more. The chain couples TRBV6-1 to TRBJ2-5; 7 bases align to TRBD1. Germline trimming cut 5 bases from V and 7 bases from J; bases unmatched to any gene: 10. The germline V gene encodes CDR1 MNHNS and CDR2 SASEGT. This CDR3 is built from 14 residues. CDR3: CASSRGTAGGTQYF. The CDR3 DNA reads TGTGCCAGCAGTCGTGGGACAGCCGGTGGGACCCAGTACTTC.

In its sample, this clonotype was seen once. CDR3 in DNA: TGTGCCAGCAGCACCGGCGACAGGCTGGGGGAGACCCAGTACTTC. Translating gives CASSTGDRLGETQYF. The chain carries TRBV7-4 and TRBJ2-5; TRBD1 might be the D (6 bases). Trimming cost V 5 bases and J 5 bases, with 18 bases left between them. CDR1 and CDR2 from the germline V gene are SGHVT and SQSDAQ. The CDR3 length is 15 residues.

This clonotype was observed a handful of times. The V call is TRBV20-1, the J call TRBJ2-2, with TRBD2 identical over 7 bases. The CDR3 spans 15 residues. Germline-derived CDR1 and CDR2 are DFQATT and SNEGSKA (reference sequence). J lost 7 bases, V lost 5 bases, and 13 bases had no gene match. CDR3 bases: TGCAGTGCTTCCCGGCGGGGGTCAGGAGTCGGGGAGCTGTTTTTT. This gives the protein CSASRRGSGVGELFF.

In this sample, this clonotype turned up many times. DNA for the CDR3: TGCGCCAGCAGCCAAGATCAGCGGGGGGGCCGAGATACGCAGTATTTT. Translation: CASSQDQRGGRDTQYF. The rearrangement joins TRBV4-1 to TRBJ2-3; 10 bases are a match to TRBD2. Germline CDR1 and CDR2: MGHRA and YSYEKL. V gave up 0 bases and J gave up 5 bases; unmatched junction bases: 5. This CDR3 is 16 amino acids long.

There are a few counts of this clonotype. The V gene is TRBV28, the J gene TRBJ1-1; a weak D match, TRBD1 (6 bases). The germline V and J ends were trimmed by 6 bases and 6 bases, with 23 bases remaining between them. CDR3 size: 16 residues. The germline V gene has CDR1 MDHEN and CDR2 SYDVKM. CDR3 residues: CASSPTPDSYYPEAFF. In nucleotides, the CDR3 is TGTGCCAGCAGCCCGACCCCGGACAGTTACTACCCTGAAGCTTTCTTT.

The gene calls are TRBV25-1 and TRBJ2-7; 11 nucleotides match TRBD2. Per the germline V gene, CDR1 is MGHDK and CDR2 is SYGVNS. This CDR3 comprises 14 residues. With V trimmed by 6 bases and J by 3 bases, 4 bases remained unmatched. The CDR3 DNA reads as TGTGCCAGCAGGATAGCGGGAGGGAACTACGAGCAGTACTTC. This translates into CASRIAGGNYEQYF.